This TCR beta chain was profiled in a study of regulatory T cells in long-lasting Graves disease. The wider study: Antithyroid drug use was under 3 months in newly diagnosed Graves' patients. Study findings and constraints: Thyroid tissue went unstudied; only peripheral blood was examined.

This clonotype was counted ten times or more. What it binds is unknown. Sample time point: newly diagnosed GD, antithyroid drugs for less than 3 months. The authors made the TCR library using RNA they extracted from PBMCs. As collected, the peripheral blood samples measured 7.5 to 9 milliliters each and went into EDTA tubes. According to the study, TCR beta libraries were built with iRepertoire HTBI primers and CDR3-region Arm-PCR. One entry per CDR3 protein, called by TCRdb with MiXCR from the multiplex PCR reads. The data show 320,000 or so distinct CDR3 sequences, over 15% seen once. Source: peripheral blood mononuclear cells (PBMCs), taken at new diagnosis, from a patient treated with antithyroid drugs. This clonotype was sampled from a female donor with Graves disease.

CDR3 DNA: TGTGCCAGCAGCCGGGACAGGGCTAACTATGGCTACACCTTC. Its protein product is CASSRDRANYGYTF. The V and J genes are TRBV7-2 and TRBJ1-2; 9 bases match TRBD1. Germline V lookup: CDR1 SGHTA, CDR2 FQGNSA. CDR3 length: 14 residues. Trimming removed 5 bases from V and 0 bases from J; junction bases left unmatched: 1.